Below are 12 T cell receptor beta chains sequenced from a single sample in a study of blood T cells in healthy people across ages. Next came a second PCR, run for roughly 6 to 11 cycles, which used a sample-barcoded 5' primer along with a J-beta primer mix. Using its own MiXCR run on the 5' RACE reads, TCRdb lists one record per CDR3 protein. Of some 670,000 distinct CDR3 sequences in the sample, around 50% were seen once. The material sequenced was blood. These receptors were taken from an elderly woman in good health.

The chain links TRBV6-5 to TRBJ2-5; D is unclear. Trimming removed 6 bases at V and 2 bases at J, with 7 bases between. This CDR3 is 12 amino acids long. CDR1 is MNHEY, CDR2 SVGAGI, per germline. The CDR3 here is CASRYPQETQYF. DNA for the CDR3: TGTGCCAGCAGGTACCCTCAAGAGACCCAGTACTTC.

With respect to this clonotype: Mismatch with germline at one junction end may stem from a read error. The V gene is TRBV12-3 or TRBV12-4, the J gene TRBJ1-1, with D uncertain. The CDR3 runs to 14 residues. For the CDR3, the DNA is TGTGCCAGCGGTTTAGCACAGATGAACACTGAAGCTTTCTTT. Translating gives CASGLAQMNTEAFF.

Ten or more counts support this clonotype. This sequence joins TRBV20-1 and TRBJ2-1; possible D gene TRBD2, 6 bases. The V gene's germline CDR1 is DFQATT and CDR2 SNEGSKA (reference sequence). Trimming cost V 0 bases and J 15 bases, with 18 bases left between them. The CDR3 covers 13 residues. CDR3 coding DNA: TGCAGTGCTAGAGATCCCCGCGGGGCTAGTTCGTTCTTC. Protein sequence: CSARDPRGASSFF.

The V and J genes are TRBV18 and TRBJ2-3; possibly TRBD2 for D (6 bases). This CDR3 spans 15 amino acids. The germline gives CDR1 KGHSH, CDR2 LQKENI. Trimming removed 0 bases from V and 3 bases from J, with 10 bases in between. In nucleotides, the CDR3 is TGTGCCAGCTCACCACCTCGTGGGGGGACAGATACGCAGTATTTT. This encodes CASSPPRGGTDTQYF.

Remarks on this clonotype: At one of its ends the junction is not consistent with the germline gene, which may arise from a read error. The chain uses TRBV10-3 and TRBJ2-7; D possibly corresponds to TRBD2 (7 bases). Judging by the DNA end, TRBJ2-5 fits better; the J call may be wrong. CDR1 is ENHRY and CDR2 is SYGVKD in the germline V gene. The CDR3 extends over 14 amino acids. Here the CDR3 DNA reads TGTGCCATTAGTGGGAGGGCAGGGGTTGAGACCCAGTACTTC. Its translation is CAISGRAGVETQYF.

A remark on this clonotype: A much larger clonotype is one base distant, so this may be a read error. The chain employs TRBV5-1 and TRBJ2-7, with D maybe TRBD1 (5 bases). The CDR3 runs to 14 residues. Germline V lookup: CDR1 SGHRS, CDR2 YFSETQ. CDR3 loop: CASSSDRGSYKQYF. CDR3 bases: TGCGCCAGCAGCTCAGACAGAGGCTCCTACAAGCAGTACTTC.

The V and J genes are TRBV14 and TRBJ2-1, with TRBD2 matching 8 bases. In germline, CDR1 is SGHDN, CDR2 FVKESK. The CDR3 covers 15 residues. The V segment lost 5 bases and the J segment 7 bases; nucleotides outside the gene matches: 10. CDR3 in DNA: TGTGCCAGCAGCGCTCCTAGCGGGCTCGGGAATGAGCAGTTCTTC. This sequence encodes CASSAPSGLGNEQFF.

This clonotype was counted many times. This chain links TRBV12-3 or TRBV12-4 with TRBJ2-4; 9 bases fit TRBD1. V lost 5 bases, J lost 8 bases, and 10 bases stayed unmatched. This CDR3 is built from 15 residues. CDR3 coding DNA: TGTGCCAGCAGTCTAGGGACAGGGATGCGTGACATTCAGTACTTC. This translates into CASSLGTGMRDIQYF.

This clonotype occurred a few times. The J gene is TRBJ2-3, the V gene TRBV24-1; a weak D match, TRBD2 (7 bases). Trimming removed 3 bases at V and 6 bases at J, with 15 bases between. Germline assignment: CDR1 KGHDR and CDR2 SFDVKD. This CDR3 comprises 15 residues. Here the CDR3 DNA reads TGTGCCACCAGTGATGCGTCTAGCGGACAGGATACGCAGTATTTT. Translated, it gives CATSDASSGQDTQYF.

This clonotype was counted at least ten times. CDR3 DNA sequence: TGTGCCATCAGTATTGTCCTTAGCGGGAGTGGCACTAGCACAGATACGCAGTATTTT. Encoded protein: CAISIVLSGSGTSTDTQYF. This chain joins TRBV10-3 and TRBJ2-3; TRBD2 agrees at 9 bases. V shed 5 bases and J 0 bases; nucleotides not matched to a gene: 15. The germline V gene has CDR1 ENHRY and CDR2 SYGVKD. The CDR3 loop spans 19 amino acids.

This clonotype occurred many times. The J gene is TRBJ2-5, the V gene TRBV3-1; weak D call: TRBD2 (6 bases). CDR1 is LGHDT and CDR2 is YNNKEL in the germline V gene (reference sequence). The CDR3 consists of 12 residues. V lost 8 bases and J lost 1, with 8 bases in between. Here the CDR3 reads CASGGIQETQYF. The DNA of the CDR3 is TGTGCCAGCGGGGGGATCCAAGAGACCCAGTACTTC.

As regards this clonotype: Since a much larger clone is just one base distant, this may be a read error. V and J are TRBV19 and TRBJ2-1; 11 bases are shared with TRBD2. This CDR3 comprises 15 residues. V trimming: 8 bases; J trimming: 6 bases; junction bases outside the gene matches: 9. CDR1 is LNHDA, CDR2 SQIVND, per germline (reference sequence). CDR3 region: CASGTIAGGGNEQFF. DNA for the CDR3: TGTGCCAGTGGTACAATAGCGGGAGGGGGCAATGAGCAGTTCTTC.